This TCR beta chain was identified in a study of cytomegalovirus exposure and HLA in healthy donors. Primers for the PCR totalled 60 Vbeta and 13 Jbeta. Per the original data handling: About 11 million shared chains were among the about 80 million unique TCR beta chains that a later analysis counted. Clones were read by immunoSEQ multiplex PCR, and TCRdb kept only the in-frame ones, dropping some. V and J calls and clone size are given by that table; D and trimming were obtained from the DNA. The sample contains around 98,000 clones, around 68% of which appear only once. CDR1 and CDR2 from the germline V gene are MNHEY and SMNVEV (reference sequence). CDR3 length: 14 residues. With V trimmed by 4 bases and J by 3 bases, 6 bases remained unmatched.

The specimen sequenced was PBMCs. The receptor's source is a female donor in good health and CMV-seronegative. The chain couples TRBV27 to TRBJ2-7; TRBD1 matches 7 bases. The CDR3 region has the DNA TGTGCCAGCAGTTCGATCCGGGACAGCTACGAGCAGTACTTC. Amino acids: CASSSIRDSYEQYF.